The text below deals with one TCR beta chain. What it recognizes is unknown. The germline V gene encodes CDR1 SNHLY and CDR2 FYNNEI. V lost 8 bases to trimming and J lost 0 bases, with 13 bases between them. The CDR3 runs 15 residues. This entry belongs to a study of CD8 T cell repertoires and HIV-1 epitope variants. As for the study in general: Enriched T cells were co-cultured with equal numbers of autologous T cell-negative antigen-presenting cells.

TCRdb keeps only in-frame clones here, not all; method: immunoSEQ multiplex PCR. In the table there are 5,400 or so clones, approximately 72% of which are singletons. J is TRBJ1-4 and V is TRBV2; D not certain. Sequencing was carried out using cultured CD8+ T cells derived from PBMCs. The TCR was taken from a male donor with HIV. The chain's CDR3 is CASLHPPATNEKLFF. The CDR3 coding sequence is TGTGCCAGCCTCCACCCCCCAGCAACTAATGAAAAACTGTTTTTT.